A single sample is the source of the 23 T cell receptor beta chains below, sequenced in a study of OX40 agonist ivuxolimab in advanced cancers. Profiling relied on immunoSEQ multiplex PCR, and the TCRdb table lists in-frame clones only, not all of them. The sample has tens of thousands of clones, about 85% seen once. The source was CD4+ or CD8+ T cells sorted from blood, collected in a trial of the OX40 agonist ivuxolimab. The receptors come from an adult with an advanced solid tumor such as melanoma, head and neck, liver or kidney cancer.

The V gene is TRBV29-1, the J gene TRBJ1-2; TRBD1 is a possible D gene (6 bases). The V gene lost 3 bases and the J gene lost 11 bases, with 13 bases spanning the gap. Germline CDR1 reads SQVTM; CDR2 reads ANQGSEA. This CDR3 is 11 amino acids long. The CDR3 here is CSVERQGGYTF. The CDR3 coding sequence is TGCAGCGTTGAGAGACAAGGGGGGTACACCTTC.

The J gene is TRBJ1-3, the V gene TRBV10-3; D is ambiguous. The germline gives CDR1 ENHRY, CDR2 SYGVKD. V lost 3 bases and J lost 0, with 9 bases in between. The CDR3 extends over 15 amino acids. The CDR3 loop is CAISDPRDSGNTIYF. The CDR3 coding sequence is TGTGCCATCAGTGATCCACGGGACTCTGGAAACACCATATATTTT.

The chain recombines TRBV4-3 with TRBJ1-1; 7 bases agree with TRBD1. Germline CDR1 is LGHNA and CDR2 is YSLEER. V gave up 1 base and J gave up 4 bases; unmatched junction bases: 6. The CDR3 runs to 15 residues. The CDR3 spells CASSQATGMVTEAFF. DNA of the CDR3: TGCGCCAGCAGCCAAGCGACAGGGATGGTCACTGAAGCTTTCTTT.

This chain uses TRBV19 with TRBJ2-2; D is possibly TRBD2 (6 bases). V gave up 0 bases and J gave up 6 bases, with 14 bases separating them. The V gene's germline CDR1 is LNHDA and CDR2 SQIVND (reference sequence). The CDR3 runs 16 residues. CDR3 in amino acids: CASSIDRGGAAGELFF. In nucleotides, the CDR3 is TGTGCCAGTAGTATAGATCGGGGCGGGGCCGCCGGGGAGCTGTTTTTT.

The CDR3 DNA sequence: TGTGCCAGTAGTATTGTGGGTCCGGGCTATGGCTACACCTTC. Its translation is CASSIVGPGYGYTF. The J gene is TRBJ1-2, the V gene TRBV19; D gene uncertain. V was clipped by 3 bases and J by 4 bases, with 12 bases between them. CDR1 LNHDA and CDR2 SQIVND come from the germline V gene (reference sequence). CDR3 size: 14 residues.

The rearrangement joins TRBV7-2 to TRBJ1-4; tentative D call: TRBD1 (6 bases). Germline lookup yields CDR1 SGHTA and CDR2 FQGNSA. This CDR3 has 16 amino acids. The germline V and J ends were trimmed by 5 bases and 0 bases, with 13 bases remaining between them. The CDR3 nucleotides read TGTGCCAGCAGCGCGGGGGCAGGGGCAACTAATGAAAAACTGTTTTTT. Translated, it gives CASSAGAGATNEKLFF.

This rearrangement joins TRBV14 to TRBJ2-5; weak D call: TRBD1 (5 bases). This CDR3 is 14 amino acids long. Trimming took off 2 bases at V and 7 bases at J, with 14 bases between the two ends. Germline V gene sequence: CDR1 SGHDN, CDR2 FVKESK. The CDR3 nucleotides read TGTGCCAGCAGCCAAAGCAGGGCGGTTGGGACCCAGTACTTC. This codes for CASSQSRAVGTQYF.

The genes are TRBV5-8 and TRBJ1-1, with D unresolved. The germline V gene has CDR1 SGHTS and CDR2 YDEGEE. The V end lost 0 bases, the J end lost 9 bases, and 15 bases lay between the germline ends. The CDR3 contains 14 residues. The DNA of the CDR3 is TGTGCCAGCAGCTTGGGAGGTTTGGGGAGCCAAGCTTTCTTT. Its protein is CASSLGGLGSQAFF.

The rearrangement uses TRBV2 and TRBJ2-3, with a possible D match to TRBD1 (6 bases). The CDR3 loop spans 16 amino acids. Germline loops: CDR1 SNHLY, CDR2 FYNNEI. V shed 1 base and J shed 10 bases, with 21 bases lying between them. CDR3 in amino acids: CASSEGGLGSRFAQYF. Written as DNA, the CDR3 is TGTGCCAGCAGTGAAGGGGGGCTAGGAAGCAGGTTTGCGCAGTATTTT.

The chain joins TRBV10-2 to TRBJ1-5; D is unclear. Looked up from germline, CDR1 is WSHSY and CDR2 is SAAADI. The CDR3 covers 13 residues. Trimming left V 3 bases short and J 4 bases short, with 7 bases between. The DNA of the CDR3 is TGCGCCAGCAGTGATGACCGGAATCAGCCCCAGCATTTT. This sequence encodes CASSDDRNQPQHF.

The sample holds one count of this clone. One end of the junction varies from germline; a read error may be responsible. DNA of the CDR3: TGTGCCAGCACTTACACGCGTCTCCACGAGCAGTACTTC. Protein sequence: CASTYTRLHEQYF. The chain combines TRBV6-5 with TRBJ2-7; D is ambiguous. This CDR3 comprises 13 residues. Germline CDR1 is MNHEY and CDR2 is SVGAGI.

V usage is TRBV7-2 and J usage is TRBJ2-1; perhaps TRBD2 as D (5 bases). The V gene lost 2 bases and the J gene lost 6 bases, with 14 bases spanning the gap. CDR1 SGHTA and CDR2 FQGNSA come from the germline V gene. CDR3 length equals 15 residues. The CDR3 is CASSLFPGGPNEQFF. The DNA for the CDR3 is TGTGCCAGCAGCTTATTCCCCGGCGGGCCCAATGAGCAGTTCTTC.

This sequence joins TRBV7-3 and TRBJ2-1, with TRBD2 matching over 13 bases. The germline CDR1 and CDR2 sequences are SGHTA and FQGTGA. This CDR3 contains 14 residues. With V trimmed by 3 bases and J by 8 bases, 1 base remained unmatched. The CDR3 region is CASSFGLAGDEQFF. The CDR3 DNA follows: TGTGCCAGCAGCTTTGGACTAGCGGGGGATGAGCAGTTCTTC.

The chain combines TRBV18 with TRBJ1-1; no reliable D call. The CDR3 is 12 amino acids. CDR1 is KGHSH and CDR2 is LQKENI in the germline V gene. V was trimmed by 1 base and J by 6 bases, leaving 6 bases between them. The CDR3 coding sequence is TGTGCCAGCTCACCACGGGTCGCTGAAGCTTTCTTT. The encoded protein is CASSPRVAEAFF.

V is TRBV9 and J is TRBJ1-1, with D tentatively TRBD1 (6 bases). V dropped 0 bases and J dropped 7 bases, with 13 bases sitting between them. This CDR3 spans 14 amino acids. Germline values: CDR1 SGDLS, CDR2 YYNGEE. The CDR3 nucleotides are TGTGCCAGCAGCGTAGAGTTCGGGGGCGGTGAAGCTTTCTTT. The encoded protein is CASSVEFGGGEAFF. Full variable domain (remainder filled in from reference TRBV9 and TRBJ1-1): DSGVTQTPKHLITATGQRVTLRCSPRSGDLSVYWYQQSLDQGLQFLIQYYNGEERAKGNILERFSAQQFPDLHSELNLSSLELGDSALYFCASSVEFGGGEAFFGQGTRLTVV.

This clone was observed a few times. This chain joins TRBV6-1 and TRBJ2-3; TRBD1 agrees at 9 bases. J was trimmed by 4 bases and V by 7 bases; bases with no gene match: 3. The germline CDR1 and CDR2 sequences are MNHNS and SASEGT. This CDR3 comprises 13 residues. CDR3 sequence reads: CASIRQGADTQYF. CDR3 DNA sequence: TGTGCCAGCATCAGACAGGGGGCAGATACGCAGTATTTT.

This rearrangement joins TRBV27 to TRBJ1-4, with 9 nucleotides matching TRBD1. CDR3 length equals 17 residues. V was clipped by 0 bases and J by 6 bases; unmatched bases: 8. Germline CDR1 MNHEY, CDR2 SMNVEV (reference sequence). The CDR3, as DNA: TGTGCCAGCAGTTTATCGCTCCCGGGACAGGGATATGAAAAACTGTTTTTT. Translation: CASSLSLPGQGYEKLFF.

V gene TRBV7-9 combines with J gene TRBJ1-2; 9 bases line up with TRBD1. CDR3 length equals 15 residues. Per germline, CDR1 SEHNR and CDR2 FQNEAQ (reference sequence). Trimming cost V 4 bases and J 0 bases; bases outside gene matches: 3. CDR3 residues: CASSSGQGSNYGYTF. The CDR3 nucleotides are TGTGCCAGCAGCTCCGGACAGGGGTCTAACTATGGCTACACCTTC.

V gene TRBV7-2 combines with J gene TRBJ2-5, with 8 bases aligning to TRBD2. The germline V gene encodes CDR1 SGHTA and CDR2 FQGNSA. CDR3 size: 16 residues. After removal of 4 bases from V and 5 bases from J, the junction contained 12 bases not matched to a gene. For the CDR3, the DNA is TGTGCCAGCAGCTCCCCTACAAGCGGGGGAGGGGAGACCCAGTACTTC. It is translated as CASSSPTSGGGETQYF.

This clone was detected once. V gene TRBV10-1 combines with J gene TRBJ2-7, with a tentative D call TRBD2 (5 bases). Trimming took off 6 bases at V and 3 bases at J, with 15 bases between the two ends. Germline CDR1 WNHNN, CDR2 SYGVQD (reference sequence). This CDR3 has 14 residues. CDR3 in amino acids: CASRPPHGDYEQYV. CDR3 DNA: TGCGCCAGCAGACCGCCACACGGGGACTACGAGCAGTACGTC.

This chain uses TRBV4-2 with TRBJ1-2; 11 positions match TRBD1. The junction had 12 bases not matched to a gene; V was cut back by 4 bases and J by 5 bases. Germline CDR1 and CDR2: LGHNA and YNFKEQ. The CDR3 consists of 17 residues. CDR3 in amino acids: CASSPGQGEGLEYGYTF. CDR3 nucleotides: TGTGCCAGCAGCCCGGGACAGGGGGAAGGTCTGGAGTATGGCTACACCTTC.

The J gene is TRBJ2-5, the V gene TRBV19, with 10 bases that match TRBD1. V trimming: 7 bases; J trimming: 5 bases; junction bases outside the gene matches: 13. The CDR3 totals 16 residues. CDR1 LNHDA and CDR2 SQIVND come from the germline V gene (reference sequence). The CDR3 DNA is TGTGCCAGTATGCCGGGACAGGGGAATTGGGGCGAGACCCAGTACTTC. Translation gives CASMPGQGNWGETQYF.

This sequence joins TRBV5-1 and TRBJ1-4; D is unclear. Trimming removed 2 bases from V and 3 bases from J, with 5 bases in between. The germline gives CDR1 SGHRS, CDR2 YFSETQ. This CDR3 contains 13 residues. The CDR3 DNA reads as TGCGCCAGCAGCTTCCGATCTAATGAAAAACTGTTTTTT. This translates into CASSFRSNEKLFF.